Given below is one TCR beta chain in context. The antigen is not known. The sample contains more than one DNA sequence encoding this CDR3. The PCR had 60 Vbeta and 13 Jbeta primers. Assay used: immunoSEQ multiplex PCR; TCRdb lists only in-frame clones, some missing. The sample gives some 110,000 clones, 70% to 80% of which show up once; about 5% is in the top ten. The CDR3 sequence is 16 residues long. Trimming removed 0 bases from V and 2 bases from J, with 14 bases in between. Germline CDR1 is SGHRS and CDR2 is YFSETQ. This entry comes from a study of cytomegalovirus exposure and HLA in healthy donors. Study-level information: About 179 million T cells yielded more than 90 million unique TCR beta sequences in earlier analysis. Study findings and constraints: Prior analysis indicated that the majority of TCR beta V segments exhibited productivity approximately 87% or approximately 30% of the time.

The gene calls are TRBV5-1 and TRBJ2-5; D is unclear. The sequence was obtained from a man between 50 and 59 years old in good health and CMV-seropositive. Sequencing was performed on PBMCs. CDR3 in DNA: TGCGCCAGCAGCTTGGCCGGTGGCGGAGTTCAAGAGACCCAGTACTTC. Translated, it gives CASSLAGGGVQETQYF.